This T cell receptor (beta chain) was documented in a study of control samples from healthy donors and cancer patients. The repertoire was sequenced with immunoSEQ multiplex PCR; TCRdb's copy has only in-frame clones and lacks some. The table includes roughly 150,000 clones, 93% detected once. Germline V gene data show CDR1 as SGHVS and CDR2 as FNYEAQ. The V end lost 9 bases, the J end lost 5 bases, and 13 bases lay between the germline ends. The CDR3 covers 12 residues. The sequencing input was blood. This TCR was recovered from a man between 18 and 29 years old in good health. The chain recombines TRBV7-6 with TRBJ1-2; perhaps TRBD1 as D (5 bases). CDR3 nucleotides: TGTGCCAGTGGGCAGGGCTTATATGGCTACACCTTC. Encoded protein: CASGQGLYGYTF.